A single sample gave rise to the 16 T cell receptor beta chains below, sequenced in a study of blood T cell repertoires in COVID-19 (TCRdb year 2020). Library creation used the immunoSEQ multiplex PCR assay. The source is immuneACCESS, and TCRdb retained only in-frame sequences with V and J called. Part of the clones is not carried over; for the studies checked, unresolved V genes explain less than half of this, and the remainder is unexplained. In all, the sample holds about 86,000 clones, and 75% to 90% of those were seen once. 31% of the sample is held by the ten biggest clonotypes. Material: peripheral blood. The receptors stem from an elderly woman with active or convalescent COVID-19.

This rearrangement joins TRBV18 to TRBJ1-5; the D gene is possibly TRBD1 (6 bases). The V gene lost 3 bases and the J gene lost 5 bases, with 8 bases spanning the gap. The CDR3 spans 13 residues. CDR1 and CDR2 (germline): KGHSH, LQKENI. CDR3 protein: CASSPDSYQPQHF. Here the CDR3 DNA reads TGTGCCAGCTCACCGGACAGTTATCAGCCCCAGCATTTT.

The J gene is TRBJ1-1, the V gene TRBV6-5; TRBD1 agrees at 8 bases. The CDR3 runs 13 residues. Germline CDR1 MNHEY, CDR2 SVGAGI. The trim removed 6 bases at V and 11 bases at J, leaving 11 bases unmatched. CDR3 amino acids: CASRPDRGRSAFF. The CDR3 bases are TGTGCCAGCAGGCCCGACAGGGGAAGAAGCGCTTTCTTT.

The V call is TRBV19, the J call TRBJ1-2, with D perhaps matching TRBD1 (5 bases). The CDR3 loop spans 14 amino acids. Trimming removed 1 base from V and 4 bases from J, with 10 bases in between. Per the germline V gene, CDR1 is LNHDA and CDR2 is SQIVND (reference sequence). The CDR3 reads CASSIARQSYGYTF. As DNA, the CDR3 is TGTGCCAGTAGTATAGCGAGACAGAGCTATGGCTACACCTTC.

The rearrangement links TRBV24-1 to TRBJ2-5, with TRBD2 matching over 8 bases. CDR1 KGHDR and CDR2 SFDVKD come from the germline V gene. Trimming at V came to 3 bases and at J to 5 bases, leaving 10 bases not matched to a gene. There are 16 residues in the CDR3. The CDR3 loop is CATSDRSGVPQETQYF. Here the CDR3 DNA reads TGTGCCACCAGTGATCGTAGCGGGGTACCCCAGGAGACCCAGTACTTC.

V and J are TRBV19 and TRBJ1-1; D possibly corresponds to TRBD1 (5 bases). The ends were cut back, 3 bases at V and 5 bases at J, with 10 bases in the middle. The CDR3 loop spans 13 amino acids. Germline loops: CDR1 LNHDA, CDR2 SQIVND (reference sequence). The DNA of the CDR3 is TGTGCCAGTAGTATGTCCAGGGATACTGAAGCTTTCTTT. Amino acid sequence: CASSMSRDTEAFF.

A single count supports this clone. The chain employs TRBV5-4 and TRBJ2-5; D gene ambiguous. CDR1 is SGHNT and CDR2 is YYREEE in the germline V gene (reference sequence). The ends were cut back, 1 base at V and 1 base at J, with 5 bases in the middle. CDR3 length equals 13 residues. Here the CDR3 DNA reads TGTGCCAGCAGCTTGCCTAGCCAAGAGACCCAGTACTTC. Translating it yields CASSLPSQETQYF.

The chain recombines TRBV29-1 with TRBJ1-2; no definite D call. The CDR3 consists of 13 residues. Germline V gene sequence: CDR1 SQVTM, CDR2 ANQGSEA. Trimming cost V 4 bases and J 13 bases, with 22 bases left between them. CDR3 region: CSVAPRGPPVGTF. CDR3 DNA: TGCAGCGTTGCCCCGAGAGGCCCCCCAGTTGGCACCTTC. The full variable domain, completed using reference TRBV29-1 and TRBJ1-2, is SAVISQKPSRDICQRGTSLTIQCQVDSQVTMMFWYRQQPGQSLTLIATANQGSEATYESGFVIDKFPISRPNLTFSTLTVSNMSPEDSSIYLCSVAPRGPPVGTFGSGTRLTVV.

CDR3 loop: CASSQRGQLYGYTF. In nucleotides, the CDR3 is TGTGCCAGCAGCCAACGGGGACAGCTATATGGCTACACCTTC. V is TRBV3-1 (or the pseudogene TRBV3-2) and J is TRBJ1-2; 7 bases are shared with TRBD1. V was pared by 2 bases and J by 5 bases, with 5 bases of the junction left unmatched. The CDR3 loop spans 14 amino acids. In germline, CDR1 is LGHDT, CDR2 YNNKEL (reference sequence).

This clone was seen more than once but under ten times. The V and J genes are TRBV19 and TRBJ2-5, with 10 bases matching TRBD1. With 9 bases clipped from V and 4 bases from J, the junction kept 8 bases outside the gene matches. The CDR3 contains 14 residues. In germline, CDR1 is LNHDA, CDR2 SQIVND (reference sequence). CDR3 region: CASSFRDRGETQYF. The CDR3 nucleotides read TGTGCCAGCTCCTTCCGGGACAGGGGAGAGACCCAGTACTTC.

V and J are TRBV20-1 and TRBJ2-3; the match to TRBD2 covers 10 bases. J was trimmed by 3 bases and V by 3 bases; bases with no gene match: 9. Germline V gene sequence: CDR1 DFQATT, CDR2 SNEGSKA (reference sequence). The CDR3 is made up of 16 amino acids. The CDR3 reads CSASHQAGGPTDTQYF. CDR3 bases: TGCAGTGCTAGTCACCAAGCGGGGGGGCCGACAGATACGCAGTATTTT.

This clone appeared a single time. The V call is TRBV5-1, the J call TRBJ2-7; 7 positions match TRBD1. The length of the CDR3 is 14 residues. V dropped 4 bases and J dropped 2; count of bases not matched to a gene: 6. Germline CDR1 is SGHRS and CDR2 is YFSETQ. The DNA for the CDR3 is TGCGCCAGCAGCGAGAGACAGGGCCCCTACGAGCAGTACTTC. Protein product: CASSERQGPYEQYF.

The CDR3: CASSPWGGTSNYGYTF. The CDR3, as DNA: TGTGCCAGTAGTCCGTGGGGCGGCACCTCAAACTATGGCTACACCTTC. The gene calls are TRBV19 and TRBJ1-2; weak D call: TRBD1 (5 bases). The V end lost 5 bases, the J end lost 2 bases, and 18 bases lay between the germline ends. Per the germline V gene, CDR1 is LNHDA and CDR2 is SQIVND (reference sequence). The CDR3 consists of 16 residues.

The gene calls are TRBV5-1 and TRBJ1-3; no clear D gene. CDR3 length equals 13 residues. The V gene lost 7 bases and the J gene lost 4 bases, with 12 bases spanning the gap. Germline loops: CDR1 SGHRS, CDR2 YFSETQ. CDR3 nucleotides: TGCGCCAGCGCGGGCAACCCGGGAAACACCATATATTTT. This codes for CASAGNPGNTIYF.

The chain couples TRBV19 to TRBJ1-5; D remains unclear. Trimming took off 7 bases at V and 2 bases at J, with 6 bases between the two ends. Germline V gene lookup returns CDR1 LNHDA and CDR2 SQIVND (reference sequence). The CDR3 length is 12 residues. The CDR3 loop is CASNYGNQPQHF. In nucleotides, the CDR3 is TGTGCCAGTAATTATGGCAATCAGCCCCAGCATTTT.

The chain uses TRBV15 and TRBJ2-2, with TRBD2 identical over 9 bases. The ends lost 5 bases at V and 0 bases at J; junction bases unmatched: 4. This CDR3 comprises 16 residues. From germline, CDR1 is LNHNV and CDR2 YYDKDF (reference sequence). The CDR3, as DNA: TGTGCCACCAGCCGGTTAGCGGGGGCGAACACCGGGGAGCTGTTTTTT. Translation: CATSRLAGANTGELFF. The entire variable domain, with the rest obtained from reference TRBV15 and TRBJ2-2, is as follows: DAMVIQNPRYQVTQFGKPVTLSCSQTLNHNVMYWYQQKSSQAPKLLFHYYDKDFNNEADTPDNFQSRRPNTSFCFLDIRSPGLGDTAMYLCATSRLAGANTGELFFGEGSRLTVL.

The chain links TRBV11-2 to TRBJ2-5; TRBD2 matches at 12 bases. Germline CDR1 reads SGHAT; CDR2 reads FQNNGV. Trimming removed 2 bases from V and 2 bases from J; junction bases left unmatched: 12. This CDR3 has 19 residues. DNA for the CDR3: TGTGCCAGCAGCTTAAGGGGCATCACCGGACTAGCGGGGCAAGAGACCCAGTACTTC. As protein: CASSLRGITGLAGQETQYF.